Below, 4 T cell receptor beta chains from the same sample are listed, as sequenced in a study of shared clonotypes between healthy human individuals. TCRdb's copy holds only in-frame clones and misses some; the assay was immunoSEQ multiplex PCR. The sample records more than 400,000 clones, 90% to 96% being singletons. Sequenced: naive CD4+ T cells sorted from blood. Subset described: CD45RA+ positively selected. All receptors come from a woman aged 30 to 39 in good health.

The chain is built from TRBV7-9 and TRBJ2-3, with 7 bases matching TRBD1. The CDR3 is 15 amino acids. CDR1 and CDR2 from the germline V gene are SEHNR and FQNEAQ (reference sequence). V shed 2 bases and J 3 bases; nucleotides not matched to a gene: 5. This CDR3 reads CASSLQGDTTDTQYF. In nucleotides, the CDR3 is TGTGCCAGCAGCTTACAGGGGGACACAACAGATACGCAGTATTTT.

The chain couples TRBV4-1 to TRBJ1-4; 7 bases agree with TRBD1. This CDR3 is built from 17 residues. Germline CDR1 MGHRA, CDR2 YSYEKL. After removal of 0 bases from V and 5 bases from J, the junction contained 9 bases not matched to a gene. The CDR3 reads CASSQDPFGTVNEKLFF. In DNA form, the CDR3 reads TGCGCCAGCAGCCAAGATCCGTTCGGGACAGTGAATGAAAAACTGTTTTTT.

The DNA for the CDR3 is TGTGCCAGCAGTTACTCGAACGTAGTTGTTGAAGCTTTCTTT. It translates to CASSYSNVVVEAFF. The gene calls are TRBV6-5 and TRBJ1-1; D gene ambiguous. The ends were cut back, 0 bases at V and 7 bases at J, with 12 bases in the middle. Per germline, CDR1 MNHEY and CDR2 SVGAGI. The CDR3 contains 14 residues.

The V and J genes are TRBV2 and TRBJ1-4; TRBD1 matches 8 bases. With 8 bases clipped from V and 8 bases from J, the junction kept 10 bases outside the gene matches. The CDR3 totals 14 residues. The germline gives CDR1 SNHLY, CDR2 FYNNEI. DNA of the CDR3: TGTGCCAGCGTCCTACAGGGGGAAGAGGAAAAACTGTTTTTT. Translating it yields CASVLQGEEEKLFF.